These 21 T cell receptor beta chains share one sample of origin, sequenced in a study of shared clonotypes between healthy human individuals. Naive-designated CD8 cells lacked CD45RO, were positively enriched for CCR7, and omitted terminally differentiated effector memory CD45RA+ cells. TCRdb keeps only in-frame clones here, not all; method: immunoSEQ multiplex PCR. Found here are more than 2 million clones, about 93% of them singletons; the top ten hold over 1.5%. Sequences were obtained from naive CD8+ T cells from PBMCs. These receptors were collected from a man aged 18 to 29 in good health. Some clones in this sample may be carry-over from other donors' samples.

The V call is TRBV10-2, the J call TRBJ2-5, with D maybe TRBD2 (6 bases). The CDR3 is made up of 12 amino acids. The germline V and J ends were trimmed by 7 bases and 7 bases, with 13 bases remaining between them. Per germline, CDR1 WSHSY and CDR2 SAAADI. This chain's CDR3 is CASTEGVGTQYF. Written as DNA, the CDR3 is TGCGCCAGCACGGAGGGAGTTGGGACCCAGTACTTC.

This sequence joins TRBV28 and TRBJ2-2; D might be TRBD1 or TRBD2, each matching 6 bases. The CDR3 consists of 14 residues. Germline V gene sequence: CDR1 MDHEN, CDR2 SYDVKM. The germline V and J ends were trimmed by 10 bases and 4 bases, with 16 bases remaining between them. CDR3 DNA: TGTGCCACCGCGGGACAACTCATCACCGGGGAGCTGTTTTTT. As protein: CATAGQLITGELFF.

This chain uses TRBV4-1 with TRBJ1-1; D gene ambiguous. Per germline, CDR1 MGHRA and CDR2 YSYEKL. The CDR3 has 13 residues. V lost 4 bases and J lost 2, with 8 bases in between. Here the CDR3 reads CASSPRINTEAFF. CDR3 DNA sequence: TGCGCCAGCAGCCCGAGGATTAACACTGAAGCTTTCTTT.

The chain recombines TRBV27 with TRBJ2-7; the D gene is possibly TRBD1 (5 bases). CDR3 length: 14 residues. Trimming removed 5 bases from V and 4 bases from J, with 15 bases in between. Germline V gene data show CDR1 as MNHEY and CDR2 as SMNVEV (reference sequence). In nucleotides, the CDR3 is TGTGCCAGCAGTCCGTACAGGCCCGATTACGAGCAGTACTTC. Translation: CASSPYRPDYEQYF.

The J gene is TRBJ1-2, the V gene TRBV19, with D tentatively TRBD1 (5 bases). CDR3 length: 15 amino acids. Germline-derived CDR1 and CDR2 are LNHDA and SQIVND (reference sequence). Trimming removed 7 bases from V and 2 bases from J, with 17 bases in between. CDR3 loop: CASTTKSEGNYGYTF. In DNA form, the CDR3 reads TGTGCCAGTACCACGAAATCGGAGGGGAACTATGGCTACACCTTC.

The rearrangement joins TRBV9 to TRBJ2-2, with 9 bases matching TRBD1. The CDR3 loop spans 17 amino acids. The germline CDR1 and CDR2 sequences are SGDLS and YYNGEE. Trimming at V came to 0 bases and at J to 0 bases, leaving 3 bases not matched to a gene. The CDR3 region is CASSVVGQGSNTGELFF. The CDR3 DNA reads TGTGCCAGCAGCGTAGTAGGACAGGGGTCGAACACCGGGGAGCTGTTTTTT.

V usage is TRBV28 and J usage is TRBJ2-7; TRBD1 agrees at 7 bases. The CDR3 runs 15 residues. Trimming at V came to 8 bases and at J to 2 bases, leaving 12 bases not matched to a gene. CDR1 and CDR2 (germline): MDHEN, SYDVKM. The DNA for the CDR3 is TGTGCCAGCTGCCATGAGGGACAGTTAGCCTACGAGCAGTACTTC. Protein: CASCHEGQLAYEQYF.

Concerning this clone itself: Other DNA sequences in this sample translate to the same CDR3. J is TRBJ1-1 and V is TRBV27, with D perhaps matching TRBD1 (5 bases). Between the trimmed V and J ends, which lost 3 bases and 0 bases, there was a span of 8 bases. CDR1 MNHEY and CDR2 SMNVEV come from the germline V gene (reference sequence). This CDR3 has 14 amino acids. The CDR3 region has the DNA TGTGCCAGCAGTTTCGGGGGTATGAACACTGAAGCTTTCTTT. It is translated as CASSFGGMNTEAFF.

The chain employs TRBV29-1 and TRBJ2-4; D gene ambiguous. V was trimmed by 3 bases and J by 7 bases, leaving 4 bases between them. This CDR3 is built from 10 residues. CDR1 is SQVTM, CDR2 ANQGSEA, per germline. For the CDR3, the DNA is TGCAGCGTTGAGACGAACATTCAGTACTTC. This sequence encodes CSVETNIQYF.

This chain uses TRBV9 with TRBJ1-2; TRBD1 matches 7 bases. The J segment lost 8 bases and the V segment lost 3 bases, leaving 7 bases of the junction unmatched. The CDR3 loop spans 13 amino acids. The germline V gene has CDR1 SGDLS and CDR2 YYNGEE. CDR3 in amino acids: CASSGQGGVGYTF. As DNA, the CDR3 is TGTGCCAGCAGCGGACAGGGCGGAGTAGGCTACACCTTC.

This clone was recorded once. The rearrangement joins TRBV13 to TRBJ2-4, with 9 bases lining up with TRBD1. V lost 4 bases and J lost 6; bases outside the gene matches: 1. The CDR3 extends over 13 amino acids. Looked up from germline, CDR1 is PRHDT and CDR2 is FYEKMQ (reference sequence). The CDR3 reads CASSSGQGNIQYF. In nucleotides, the CDR3 is TGTGCCAGCAGCTCGGGACAGGGAAACATTCAGTACTTC.

This chain links TRBV28 with TRBJ1-2, with TRBD1 as a possible D gene (5 bases). Germline CDR1 is MDHEN and CDR2 is SYDVKM. This CDR3 comprises 13 residues. Trimming shortened V by 3 bases and J by 7 bases, and 12 bases separated the two germline ends. CDR3 sequence (DNA): TGTGCCAGCAGTTTGGGGGGGAAAGGTGGCTACACCTTC. As protein: CASSLGGKGGYTF.

V is TRBV2 and J is TRBJ2-7; tentative D call: TRBD1 (5 bases). There are 14 residues in the CDR3. Deletions cut 6 bases from V and 3 bases from J, with 15 bases between. In germline, CDR1 is SNHLY, CDR2 FYNNEI. CDR3 sequence (DNA): TGTGCCAGCAGCTACGGTCCAGGGCTCTACGAGCAGTACTTC. Protein product: CASSYGPGLYEQYF.

The chain is built from TRBV6-6 and TRBJ2-7; no clear D gene. Germline CDR1 reads MNHNY; CDR2 reads SVGAGI (reference sequence). The CDR3 contains 12 residues. V was trimmed by 2 bases and J by 6 bases, leaving 8 bases between them. CDR3 loop: CASSYNPLEQYF. Written as DNA, the CDR3 is TGTGCCAGCAGTTACAACCCCCTCGAGCAGTACTTC.

A word on this clone: Within the sample, other DNA sequences also encode this same CDR3. The chain employs TRBV27 and TRBJ2-1; tentative D call: TRBD2 (5 bases). The V end lost 5 bases, the J end lost 0 bases, and 11 bases lay between the germline ends. The CDR3 is made up of 15 amino acids. Germline V lookup: CDR1 MNHEY, CDR2 SMNVEV (reference sequence). CDR3 nucleotides: TGTGCCAGCAGTCCCGGGGTGAGCTCCTACAATGAGCAGTTCTTC. Protein: CASSPGVSSYNEQFF.

This chain connects TRBV9 to TRBJ2-1; 10 positions match TRBD2. V gave up 0 bases and J gave up 8 bases; unmatched junction bases: 8. Per germline, CDR1 SGDLS and CDR2 YYNGEE. The length of the CDR3 is 16 residues. The CDR3 protein is CASSVGLAGVWDEQFF. In DNA, the CDR3 is TGTGCCAGCAGCGTAGGGCTAGCGGGAGTTTGGGATGAGCAGTTCTTC. Drawing the rest from reference TRBV9 and TRBJ2-1, the complete variable domain is DSGVTQTPKHLITATGQRVTLRCSPRSGDLSVYWYQQSLDQGLQFLIQYYNGEERAKGNILERFSAQQFPDLHSELNLSSLELGDSALYFCASSVGLAGVWDEQFFGPGTRLTVL.

V gene TRBV6-6 combines with J gene TRBJ1-5; D is possibly TRBD1 (5 bases). Deletions cut 4 bases from V and 6 bases from J, with 10 bases between. Germline V gene sequence: CDR1 MNHNY, CDR2 SVGAGI (reference sequence). The CDR3 sequence is 13 residues long. The CDR3 reads CASSLGVGQPQHF. CDR3 DNA: TGTGCCAGCAGTTTAGGGGTGGGTCAGCCCCAGCATTTT.

CDR3 residues: CSVEVRTYEQYF. The CDR3 DNA reads as TGCAGCGTTGAAGTCCGAACCTACGAGCAGTACTTC. The rearrangement uses TRBV29-1 and TRBJ2-7; D ambiguous. Between the trimmed V and J ends, which lost 1 base and 2 bases, there was a span of 6 bases. CDR3 size: 12 residues. Per the germline V gene, CDR1 is SQVTM and CDR2 is ANQGSEA.

V usage is TRBV5-5 and J usage is TRBJ1-1; 9 bases map to TRBD1. The J segment lost 10 bases and the V segment lost 3 bases, leaving 10 bases of the junction unmatched. Germline CDR1 SGHKS, CDR2 YYEKEE (reference sequence). The CDR3 spans 14 residues. The CDR3: CASSSGTGFRRAFF. The DNA of the CDR3 is TGTGCCAGCAGCTCGGGGACAGGGTTTAGGAGAGCTTTCTTT.

J is TRBJ1-2 and V is TRBV5-6; tentative D call: TRBD1 (5 bases). The germline V gene encodes CDR1 SGHDT and CDR2 YYEEEE. V lost 0 bases and J lost 2, with 11 bases in between. CDR3 length: 15 residues. CDR3 DNA: TGTGCCAGCAGCTTGGCTCCAGGGAACAACTATGGCTACACCTTC. This sequence encodes CASSLAPGNNYGYTF.

The CDR3 region has the DNA TGTGCCAGCAGCTCCAGAGGTGGGATTGGGAACATTCAGTACTTC. It yields the protein CASSSRGGIGNIQYF. The gene calls are TRBV11-3 and TRBJ2-4, with D hard to call. The V end lost 4 bases, the J end lost 7 bases, and 17 bases lay between the germline ends. The CDR3 length is 15 residues. CDR1 is SGHNT, CDR2 YENEEA, per germline.